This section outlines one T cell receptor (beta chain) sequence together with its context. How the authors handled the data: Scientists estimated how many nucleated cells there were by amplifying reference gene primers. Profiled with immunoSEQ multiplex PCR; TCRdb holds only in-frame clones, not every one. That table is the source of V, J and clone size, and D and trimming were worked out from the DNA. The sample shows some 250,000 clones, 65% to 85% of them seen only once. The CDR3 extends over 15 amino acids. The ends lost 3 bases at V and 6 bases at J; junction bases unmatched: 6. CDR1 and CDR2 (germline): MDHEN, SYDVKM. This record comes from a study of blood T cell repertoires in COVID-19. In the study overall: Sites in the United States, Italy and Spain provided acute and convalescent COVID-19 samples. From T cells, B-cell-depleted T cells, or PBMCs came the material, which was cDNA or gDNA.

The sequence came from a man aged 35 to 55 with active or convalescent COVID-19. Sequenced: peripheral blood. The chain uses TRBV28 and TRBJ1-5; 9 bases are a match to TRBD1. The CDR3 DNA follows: TGTGCCAGCAGTTTCACGACAGGGGGAGGTCAGCCCCAGCATTTT. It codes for CASSFTTGGGQPQHF.